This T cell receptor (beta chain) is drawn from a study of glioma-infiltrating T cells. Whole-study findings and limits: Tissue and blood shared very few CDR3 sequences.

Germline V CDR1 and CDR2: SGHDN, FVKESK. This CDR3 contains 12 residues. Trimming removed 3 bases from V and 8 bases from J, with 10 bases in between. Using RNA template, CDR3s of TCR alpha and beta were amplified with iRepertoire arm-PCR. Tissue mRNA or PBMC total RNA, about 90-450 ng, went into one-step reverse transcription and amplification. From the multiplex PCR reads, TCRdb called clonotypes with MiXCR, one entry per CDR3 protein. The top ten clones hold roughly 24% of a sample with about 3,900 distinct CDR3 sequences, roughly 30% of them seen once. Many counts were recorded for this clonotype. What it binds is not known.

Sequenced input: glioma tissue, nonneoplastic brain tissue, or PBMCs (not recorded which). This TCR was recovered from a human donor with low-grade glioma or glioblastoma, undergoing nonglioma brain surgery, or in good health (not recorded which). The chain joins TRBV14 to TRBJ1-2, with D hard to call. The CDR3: CASSHVVGGYTF. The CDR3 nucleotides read TGTGCCAGCAGCCACGTTGTCGGGGGCTACACCTTC.